Below, 28 T cell receptor beta chains from the same sample are listed, as sequenced in a study of blood T cell repertoires in COVID-19. Sequencing used immunoSEQ multiplex PCR; TCRdb keeps in-frame clones, though not all of them. The sample includes about 120,000 clones, roughly 84% of them seen just once. The sample consisted of peripheral blood. Receptors originate from a man aged 55 to 70 with acute or convalescent COVID-19.

This clone was detected a few times. J is TRBJ2-1 and V is TRBV7-6, with D possibly matching TRBD2 (5 bases). Per germline, CDR1 SGHVS and CDR2 FNYEAQ. Trimming took 2 bases from V and 8 from J, leaving 13 bases between them. This CDR3 is 14 amino acids long. DNA for the CDR3: TGTGCCAGCAGCTTACGGCTAGCAGGCGATGAGCAGTTCTTC. This translates into CASSLRLAGDEQFF.

J is TRBJ1-2 and V is TRBV19, with D unclear. CDR1 LNHDA and CDR2 SQIVND come from the germline V gene (reference sequence). This CDR3 is built from 13 residues. V lost 0 bases and J 8 bases, leaving 10 bases between the germline ends. Here the CDR3 reads CASSIDVSGGYTF. CDR3 DNA sequence: TGTGCCAGTAGTATAGATGTATCTGGCGGCTACACCTTC.

Of note for this clone: Its ends do not fully match the called genes, so a read error is possible. This chain links TRBV19 with TRBJ2-5; 10 nucleotides agree with TRBD2. This CDR3 has 15 amino acids. In germline, CDR1 is LNHDA, CDR2 SQIVND (reference sequence). As DNA, the CDR3 is TGTGCCAGTAGAATAGCGGGAGGAGTGGGAGAGACCCAGTACTTC. The encoded protein is CASRIAGGVGETQYF.

V and J are TRBV28 and TRBJ2-5, with D tentatively TRBD1 (6 bases). Germline V CDR1 and CDR2: MDHEN, SYDVKM. This CDR3 spans 14 amino acids. The V and J ends lost 6 bases and 5 bases respectively, with 16 bases between them. CDR3 region: CASRSLGARETQYF. CDR3 coding DNA: TGTGCCAGCAGATCCTTGGGGGCGCGTGAGACCCAGTACTTC.

V is TRBV18 and J is TRBJ1-1; TRBD1 is a possible D gene (5 bases). CDR1 is KGHSH, CDR2 LQKENI, per germline. V lost 4 bases to trimming and J lost 1 base, with 7 bases between them. This CDR3 comprises 13 residues. The CDR3 here is CASSLGENTEAFF. For the CDR3, the DNA is TGTGCCAGCTCACTAGGGGAGAACACTGAAGCTTTCTTT.

The rearrangement links TRBV3-1 (or the pseudogene TRBV3-2) to TRBJ2-1; weak D call: TRBD2 (6 bases). The CDR3 runs to 11 residues. Germline V gene lookup returns CDR1 LGHDT and CDR2 YNNKEL (reference sequence). The V gene lost 3 bases and the J gene lost 10 bases, with 7 bases spanning the gap. The CDR3 DNA reads TGTGCCAGCAGCCACGCGGGGGAGCAGTTCTTC. It translates to CASSHAGEQFF.

The chain combines TRBV7-9 with TRBJ2-1; TRBD1 matches 7 bases. In germline, CDR1 is SEHNR, CDR2 FQNEAQ (reference sequence). The CDR3 is made up of 15 amino acids. Losses at the gene ends were 5 bases for V and 0 bases for J; bases not matched to a gene: 4. The CDR3 region is CASSPRDSSYNEQFF. The CDR3 coding sequence is TGTGCCAGCAGCCCTCGGGACAGCTCCTACAATGAGCAGTTCTTC.

This clone was detected only once. The CDR3 DNA is TGTGCCAGCATTCGAAGCGACGCTACGCCTGAGCAGTTCTTC. Translating gives CASIRSDATPEQFF. The J gene is TRBJ2-1, the V gene TRBV9, with D uncertain. This CDR3 comprises 14 residues. Trimming took 6 bases from V and 9 from J, leaving 19 bases between them. The germline V gene has CDR1 SGDLS and CDR2 YYNGEE.

This chain connects TRBV7-8 to TRBJ2-7; D remains unclear. The germline V and J ends were trimmed by 6 bases and 1 base, with 13 bases remaining between them. CDR3 length: 14 residues. Per the germline V gene, CDR1 is SGHVS and CDR2 is FQNEAQ. The CDR3: CASSLEPRSYEQYF. The CDR3 nucleotides are TGTGCCAGCAGTCTCGAGCCTCGTTCCTACGAGCAGTACTTC.

The chain combines TRBV7-9 with TRBJ1-3; 9 positions agree with TRBD1. This CDR3 has 16 amino acids. Germline CDR1 is SEHNR and CDR2 is FQNEAQ (reference sequence). With 2 bases clipped from V and 6 bases from J, the junction kept 8 bases outside the gene matches. This CDR3 reads CASSLTGTGFQNTIYF. CDR3 sequence (DNA): TGTGCCAGCAGCTTAACCGGGACAGGGTTCCAAAACACCATATATTTT.

This clone was detected only once. The rearrangement uses TRBV2 and TRBJ2-5; TRBD2 is a possible D gene (6 bases). Germline CDR1 is SNHLY and CDR2 is FYNNEI. V was cut by 2 bases and J by 1 base, with 8 bases left in between. The CDR3 contains 14 residues. CDR3 in amino acids: CASSETGSQETQYF. CDR3 coding DNA: TGTGCCAGCAGTGAAACCGGGAGCCAAGAGACCCAGTACTTC.

This clone has a handful of counts. V and J are TRBV5-1 and TRBJ2-7; the match to TRBD1 covers 7 bases. V lost 3 bases, J lost 6 bases, and 3 bases stayed unmatched. The CDR3 totals 12 residues. The germline CDR1 and CDR2 sequences are SGHRS and YFSETQ. CDR3 amino acids: CASSSTGPEQYF. CDR3 DNA: TGCGCCAGCAGCTCGACAGGGCCCGAGCAGTACTTC.

This chain uses TRBV6-2 or TRBV6-3 with TRBJ1-5; 8 bases map to TRBD1. This CDR3 has 13 residues. The germline V gene has CDR1 MNHEY and CDR2 SVGEGT. Losses at the gene ends were 4 bases for V and 7 bases for J; bases not matched to a gene: 3. The CDR3 here is CASSSRGRQPQHF. The CDR3 nucleotides read TGTGCCAGCAGTTCCAGGGGGCGGCAGCCCCAGCATTTT.

The chain uses TRBV24-1 and TRBJ2-7; the match to TRBD1 covers 7 bases. Trimming took 5 bases from V and 1 from J; bases not matched to a gene: 1. The CDR3 spans 13 residues. Per germline, CDR1 KGHDR and CDR2 SFDVKD. The CDR3 here is CATSGTGSYEQYF. The DNA for the CDR3 is TGTGCCACCAGTGGGACAGGTTCCTACGAGCAGTACTTC.

The chain combines TRBV11-3 with TRBJ2-2; D is uncertain. The CDR3 runs to 15 residues. V was cut by 2 bases and J by 1 base, with 8 bases left in between. Germline V gives CDR1 SGHNT, CDR2 YENEEA. CDR3 DNA sequence: TGTGCCAGCAGCTTAAACAGCTTGAACACCGGGGAGCTGTTTTTT. Protein: CASSLNSLNTGELFF.

Concerning this clone itself: Other DNA sequences in the sample encode the same CDR3. This chain joins TRBV5-1 and TRBJ2-1; 8 nucleotides align to TRBD1. The germline V gene has CDR1 SGHRS and CDR2 YFSETQ. V was clipped by 0 bases and J by 5 bases; unmatched bases: 4. The CDR3 runs 15 residues. The CDR3 DNA reads TGCGCCAGCAGCTTGGTCCAGGGGGCCAACAATGAGCAGTTCTTC. Protein product: CASSLVQGANNEQFF.

The rearrangement links TRBV7-9 to TRBJ2-7; 9 bases fit TRBD1. J lost 4 bases, V lost 4 bases, and 11 bases had no gene match. There are 16 residues in the CDR3. Germline V gene lookup returns CDR1 SEHNR and CDR2 FQNEAQ (reference sequence). CDR3 region: CASSSTDRGFMYEQYF. The CDR3 DNA sequence: TGTGCCAGCAGCTCAACGGACAGGGGCTTTATGTACGAGCAGTACTTC.

This clone was counted once. The chain is built from TRBV27 and TRBJ1-1; unclear D gene. V lost 8 bases to trimming and J lost 7 bases, with 14 bases between them. This CDR3 has 12 amino acids. The germline gives CDR1 MNHEY, CDR2 SMNVEV (reference sequence). The CDR3 region has the DNA TGTGCCAGCGGCACGAGGGTCAATGAAGCTTTCTTT. Translating gives CASGTRVNEAFF.

The V gene is TRBV27, the J gene TRBJ2-2; 8 bases align to TRBD2. Germline CDR1 is MNHEY and CDR2 is SMNVEV (reference sequence). J lost 5 bases, V lost 0 bases, and 2 bases had no gene match. The CDR3 length is 15 residues. The CDR3 here is CASSLSASGTGELFF. CDR3 nucleotides: TGTGCCAGCAGTTTATCTGCTAGCGGGACCGGGGAGCTGTTTTTT.

The rearrangement links TRBV10-2 to TRBJ2-1, with 10 bases fitting TRBD2. CDR3 length: 17 amino acids. The J segment lost 2 bases and the V segment lost 4 bases, leaving 8 bases of the junction unmatched. The germline CDR1 and CDR2 sequences are WSHSY and SAAADI. CDR3 DNA: TGCGCCAGCAGTGGTGGTAGCGGGAGGCCTACCTACAATGAGCAGTTCTTC. It encodes CASSGGSGRPTYNEQFF.

The chain recombines TRBV7-2 with TRBJ2-7; the D gene is possibly TRBD1 (5 bases). Trimming left V 7 bases short and J 6 bases short, with 10 bases between. In germline, CDR1 is SGHTA, CDR2 FQGNSA. The CDR3 is made up of 11 amino acids. For the CDR3, the DNA is TGTGCCAGCATAGGACACTTCGAGCAGTACTTC. Residues: CASIGHFEQYF.

The V and J genes are TRBV24-1 and TRBJ2-3; D gene uncertain. Germline V lookup: CDR1 KGHDR, CDR2 SFDVKD. V was trimmed by 4 bases and J by 11 bases, leaving 9 bases between them. The CDR3 runs to 11 residues. CDR3 residues: CATSEGAGQYF. Here the CDR3 DNA reads TGTGCCACCAGTGAGGGCGCCGGGCAGTATTTT.

The chain carries TRBV9 and TRBJ2-1; 10 nucleotides line up with TRBD2. Germline values: CDR1 SGDLS, CDR2 YYNGEE. The CDR3 sequence is 18 residues long. Trimming took 1 base from V and 0 from J; bases not matched to a gene: 7. The CDR3 loop reads CASSVIGSGGSSYNEQFF. The DNA for the CDR3 is TGTGCCAGCAGCGTAATAGGTAGCGGGGGGAGCTCCTACAATGAGCAGTTCTTC. The variable domain in full, completed from reference TRBV9 and TRBJ2-1, reads DSGVTQTPKHLITATGQRVTLRCSPRSGDLSVYWYQQSLDQGLQFLIQYYNGEERAKGNILERFSAQQFPDLHSELNLSSLELGDSALYFCASSVIGSGGSSYNEQFFGPGTRLTVL.

The chain links TRBV30 to TRBJ1-6, with 12 bases matching TRBD1. V trimming: 2 bases; J trimming: 9 bases; junction bases outside the gene matches: 8. Germline values: CDR1 GTSNPN, CDR2 SVGIG (reference sequence). The CDR3 length is 16 residues. Written as DNA, the CDR3 is TGTGCCTGGAGTCCTCCGGGACAGGGGGCGAGTTCACCCCTCCACTTT. It is translated as CAWSPPGQGASSPLHF.

This chain links TRBV9 with TRBJ1-2; 7 nucleotides agree with TRBD1. The CDR3 contains 14 residues. V shed 2 bases, J shed 4 bases, and the junction held 5 bases outside the gene matches. The germline V gene has CDR1 SGDLS and CDR2 YYNGEE. CDR3 bases: TGTGCCAGCAGCGTCAAGGGGACAGCCTATGGCTACACCTTC. This gives the protein CASSVKGTAYGYTF.

This clone occurred once. The genes are TRBV6-2 or TRBV6-3 and TRBJ1-4, with unresolved D. V lost 0 bases, J lost 8 bases, and 10 bases lay in between. The CDR3 consists of 14 residues. Germline CDR1 MNHEY, CDR2 SVGEGT. CDR3 nucleotides: TGTGCCAGCAGTTACTCAGAGAGGAAAGAAAAACTGTTTTTT. It specifies CASSYSERKEKLFF.

This chain connects TRBV28 to TRBJ2-3, with 9 bases aligning to TRBD2. The CDR3 consists of 16 residues. The germline V gene has CDR1 MDHEN and CDR2 SYDVKM. V lost 7 bases and J lost 5; bases outside the gene matches: 13. The CDR3 nucleotides read TGTGCCAGCATTAATGCGGGAGGGCGTCGTATAGATACGCAGTATTTT. The encoded protein is CASINAGGRRIDTQYF.

This chain uses TRBV24-1 with TRBJ2-3, with 9 bases that match TRBD1. The CDR3 is made up of 12 amino acids. V dropped 8 bases and J dropped 5; count of bases not matched to a gene: 1. Germline V CDR1 and CDR2: KGHDR, SFDVKD. The CDR3 protein is CATTDRGDTQYF. CDR3 coding DNA: TGTGCCACCACGGACAGGGGAGATACGCAGTATTTT.